This T cell receptor (beta chain) was obtained from a study of early T cells in non-severe SARS-CoV-2 infection. Across the whole study: Chains were not paired, and sequencing was done on bulk RNA from unsorted whole blood.

Unique molecular identifiers (one per individual cDNA molecule) were attached. TCRdb re-analysed the 5' RACE reads in MiXCR, keeping a single row per CDR3 protein. Among under 50,000 distinct CDR3 sequences listed, 3.5% to 4.5% were seen once. Study-level points and caveats: There was a bias toward anti-spike CD8 responses in VDJdb matching, which missed private and CD4 specificities.

This clonotype was found many times. As yet, its antigen is unknown. Sequences were obtained from whole blood. This TCR was recovered from an adult who was a healthcare worker with PCR-confirmed SARS-CoV-2 infection or an uninfected control (not recorded which).

CDR3 bases: TGCAGTGCTAGAGATCGGGGGCAAGGTGGCTACACCTTC. Its protein is CSARDRGQGGYTF. This sequence joins TRBV20-1 and TRBJ1-2, with a tentative D call TRBD1 (6 bases). Germline V gene lookup returns CDR1 DFQATT and CDR2 SNEGSKA (reference sequence). CDR3 length: 13 amino acids. The ends were cut back, 0 bases at V and 7 bases at J, with 12 bases in the middle.